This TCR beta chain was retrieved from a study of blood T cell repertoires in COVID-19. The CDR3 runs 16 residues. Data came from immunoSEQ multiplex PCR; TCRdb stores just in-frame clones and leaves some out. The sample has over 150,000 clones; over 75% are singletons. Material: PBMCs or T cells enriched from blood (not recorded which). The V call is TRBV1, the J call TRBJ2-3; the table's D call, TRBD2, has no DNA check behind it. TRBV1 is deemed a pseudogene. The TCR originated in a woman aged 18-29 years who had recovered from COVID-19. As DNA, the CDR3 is TGCACCAGCAGCGGGCCCGGGACTAGCTGCTTCCGGACGCAGTATTTT. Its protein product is CTSSGPGTSCFRTQYF.